These T cell receptor beta chains were read from a single sample in a study of cytomegalovirus exposure and HLA in healthy donors. Assay used: immunoSEQ multiplex PCR; TCRdb lists only in-frame clones, some missing. The sample lists some 92,000 clones; under 85% were seen once. Sequenced sample: PBMCs. These receptors all stem from a man aged 18 to 35 in good health and CMV-seropositive. Each CDR3 is given with its conserved first and last residue. A D gene is named only where the DNA matches it firmly. Clone size is shown for a subset of rows, as once, few, many or a class of expanded clone.

abundance | j_gene | v_gene | d_gene | CDR3nt | CDR3aa
few | TRBJ1-6 | TRBV28 | TRBD1 | TGTGCCAGCAGTGAAAGGACAGGCAAAAATTCACCCCTCCACTTT | CASSERTGKNSPLHF
- | TRBJ2-7 | TRBV7-9 | TRBD1 | TGTGCCAGCAGCTTGGACAGGGCAATAGTCGACGAGCAGTACTTC | CASSLDRAIVDEQYF
- | TRBJ2-7 | TRBV28 | - | TGTGCCAGCAGTTATACTGTCTACGAGCAGTACTTC | CASSYTVYEQYF
- | TRBJ2-7 | TRBV11-2 | - | TGTGCCAGCAGCCCCCCGAGGGCTAGGGCCCACGAGCAGTACTTC | CASSPPRARAHEQYF
few | TRBJ2-7 | TRBV10-1 | TRBD1 | TGCGCCAGCAGTAAGGGACAGTCCTACGAGCAGTACTTC | CASSKGQSYEQYF
- | TRBJ1-1 | TRBV18 | TRBD1 | TGTGCCAGCTCAACGAAAGGGACAGGGGGCGTGGGGACTGAAGCTTTCTTT | CASSTKGTGGVGTEAFF
- | TRBJ1-1 | TRBV6-5 | - | TGTGCCAGCAGTTACTCGGGGGGGGCTGAAGCTTTCTTT | CASSYSGGAEAFF
- | TRBJ1-5 | TRBV18 | - | TGTGCCAGCTCACCATCAGGGAGCAATCAGCCCCAGCATTTT | CASSPSGSNQPQHF
- | TRBJ1-1 | TRBV16 | - | TGTGCCAGCAGCCAAAACCCGCTGTGGGGGGGGAGAACTGAAGCTTTCTTT | CASSQNPLWGGRTEAFF
- | TRBJ1-2 | TRBV29-1 | - | TGCAGCACAGAAGGCTACACCTTC | CSTEGYTF
- | TRBJ2-5 | TRBV18 | TRBD1 | TGTGCCAGCTCACCCATAAAAGGACAGGGGCGTCAAGAGACCCAGTACTTC | CASSPIKGQGRQETQYF
- | TRBJ1-3 | TRBV10-1 | - | TGCGCCAGCAGGGGTCCAGGGGAATACTCTGGAAACACCATATATTTT | CASRGPGEYSGNTIYF
- | TRBJ2-7 | TRBV4-1 | TRBD1 | TGCGCCAGCAGCCAAATCGGGACAGGGATCTACGAGCAGTACTTC | CASSQIGTGIYEQYF
- | TRBJ2-3 | TRBV14 | TRBD2 | TGTGCCAGCAGCCCGAAACGGGGGGTACGATCAGATACGCAGTATTTT | CASSPKRGVRSDTQYF
few | TRBJ1-1 | TRBV5-1 | - | TGCGCCAGCAGCTTGACGCACAGGTATAACACTGAAGCTTTCTTT | CASSLTHRYNTEAFF
- | TRBJ2-7 | TRBV7-6 | TRBD1 | TGTGCCAGCAGCTTAGATCAGGGGGCTAGTTACGAGCAGTACTTC | CASSLDQGASYEQYF
- | TRBJ2-2 | TRBV28 | - | TGTGCCAGCCGGGACTCTAACACCGGGGAGCTGTTTTTT | CASRDSNTGELFF
- | TRBJ2-7 | TRBV10-3 | TRBD1 | TGTGCCATCTCCGACAGGGGTCCCTACGAGCAGTACTTC | CAISDRGPYEQYF
once | TRBJ1-4 | TRBV5-6 | TRBD1 | TGTGCCAGCTCCCGGACAGGGGCTGTGGAAAAACTGTTTTTT | CASSRTGAVEKLFF
few | TRBJ1-5 | TRBV5-4 | - | TGTGCCAGCAGCCTTGACGGAGGGCCCCAGCATTTT | CASSLDGGPQHF
few | TRBJ2-1 | TRBV5-1 | - | TGCGCCAGCAGCTTGGCGAGCTCCTACAATGAGCAGTTCTTC | CASSLASSYNEQFF
- | TRBJ1-1 | TRBV6-1 | TRBD1 | TGTGCCAGCAGGGACAGGAGAAACACTGAAGCTTTCTTT | CASRDRRNTEAFF
- | TRBJ2-7 | TRBV27 | - | TGTGCCAGCAGTAGCGGACCCTACGAGCAGTACTTC | CASSSGPYEQYF
- | TRBJ2-2 | TRBV4-1 | - | TGCGCCAGCAGCCAAGAGAGGCAGGGGAACACCGGGGAGCTGTTTTTT | CASSQERQGNTGELFF
- | TRBJ2-7 | TRBV29-1 | - | TGCAGCGTTGAAGAGTCAGAAACATACGAGCAGTACTTC | CSVEESETYEQYF
few | TRBJ2-2 | TRBV28 | - | TGTGCCAGCAGTTGGGCCATAGATGGGACCGGGGAGCTGTTTTTT | CASSWAIDGTGELFF
few | TRBJ2-5 | TRBV5-6 | - | TGTGCCAGCAGCCCACCCGGGGCAGGGAGGGAGACCCAGTACTTC | CASSPPGAGRETQYF